One and the same sample provided the 12 T cell receptor beta chains below, sequenced in a study of a mutant IDH1 vaccine in newly diagnosed glioma. Their target antigens are unknown. Sequencing used immunoSEQ multiplex PCR; TCRdb keeps in-frame clones, though not all of them. The sample contains around 60,000 clones, roughly 81% of which appear only once. Indicated time point: week 35, safety follow-up. The study gave 300 ug of mutant IDH1 20-mer peptide per vaccine dose, with topical imiquimod. The sample in question was PBMCs, obtained from a glioma patient whose treatment included an IDH1 peptide vaccine. Receptors were obtained from a man between 35 and 55 years old with glioma.

The chain links TRBV27 to TRBJ1-1; D ambiguous. The CDR3 spans 15 residues. V lost 4 bases and J 0 bases, leaving 12 bases between the germline ends. Germline lookup yields CDR1 MNHEY and CDR2 SMNVEV (reference sequence). Written as DNA, the CDR3 is TGTGCCAGCAGTTACCGCCCGGGAATGAACACTGAAGCTTTCTTT. Encoded protein: CASSYRPGMNTEAFF.

The V call is TRBV4-1, the J call TRBJ1-5; 7 nucleotides line up with TRBD1. Germline CDR1 MGHRA, CDR2 YSYEKL. The CDR3 is 18 residues long. With V trimmed by 0 bases and J by 3 bases, 11 bases remained unmatched. This CDR3 reads CASSQDGFYRGLNQPQHF. The CDR3 DNA reads as TGCGCCAGCAGCCAAGATGGGTTTTACAGGGGCCTCAATCAGCCCCAGCATTTT.

The CDR3 region is CASSVAGLAGGEQYF. CDR3 bases: TGTGCCAGCAGCGTAGCAGGACTAGCGGGAGGTGAGCAGTACTTC. V is TRBV9 and J is TRBJ2-7; 14 nucleotides match TRBD2. V dropped 0 bases and J dropped 7; count of bases not matched to a gene: 3. The CDR3 contains 15 residues. Per the germline V gene, CDR1 is SGDLS and CDR2 is YYNGEE.

This clone was counted only a few times. The rearrangement uses TRBV6-5 and TRBJ2-1; 9 bases match TRBD1. In germline, CDR1 is MNHEY, CDR2 SVGAGI. The V gene end was trimmed by 6 bases and the J gene end by 2 bases; junction bases not matched to a gene: 2. This CDR3 spans 14 amino acids. The CDR3 is CASRRQGAYNEQFF. CDR3 in DNA: TGTGCCAGCAGACGACAGGGGGCCTACAATGAGCAGTTCTTC.

The V call is TRBV20-1, the J call TRBJ2-3, with D unresolved. The germline V and J ends were trimmed by 8 bases and 8 bases, with 14 bases remaining between them. CDR1 is DFQATT, CDR2 SNEGSKA, per germline (reference sequence). There are 11 residues in the CDR3. The CDR3 loop is CSSAVGGTQYF. Written as DNA, the CDR3 is TGCAGTAGTGCGGTGGGTGGTACGCAGTATTTT.

The rearrangement links TRBV7-8 to TRBJ1-5; TRBD1 agrees at 8 bases. After removal of 5 bases from V and 7 bases from J, the junction contained 4 bases not matched to a gene. Per the germline V gene, CDR1 is SGHVS and CDR2 is FQNEAQ. CDR3 length: 13 amino acids. DNA of the CDR3: TGTGCCAGCAGCGAGGACAGGGCGCAGCCCCAGCATTTT. Its translation is CASSEDRAQPQHF.

The chain combines TRBV30 with TRBJ2-3, with D tentatively TRBD1 (7 bases). The CDR3 sequence is 14 residues long. V gave up 3 bases and J gave up 6 bases, with 16 bases separating them. In germline, CDR1 is GTSNPN, CDR2 SVGIG (reference sequence). The CDR3 bases are TGTGCCTGGAGGGAGGGGGCAGTAGGGGATACGCAGTATTTT. Residues: CAWREGAVGDTQYF.

The chain links TRBV7-9 to TRBJ1-4; possible D gene TRBD1, 5 bases. The CDR3 extends over 19 amino acids. Per germline, CDR1 SEHNR and CDR2 FQNEAQ (reference sequence). V lost 0 bases, J lost 8 bases, and 25 bases lay in between. The CDR3 DNA is TGTGCCAGCAGCTTAGCGGTCGGGAGCGGATTCAGGGACCAGGAAAAACTGTTTTTT. Its translation is CASSLAVGSGFRDQEKLFF.

This chain joins TRBV30 and TRBJ1-3, with D possibly TRBD1 on 6 matching bases. Germline CDR1 GTSNPN, CDR2 SVGIG (reference sequence). V was shortened by 5 bases and J by 3 bases, with 11 bases between the two germline ends. The CDR3 spans 13 residues. Here the CDR3 reads CAWDRRIGNTIYF. For the CDR3, the DNA is TGTGCCTGGGACAGGAGGATTGGAAACACCATATATTTT.

Comments on this clone: The same CDR3 can be traced to other DNA sequences in this sample. The CDR3 reads CASSLIRLNYGYTF. In DNA, the CDR3 is TGTGCCAGCAGCTTGATTCGTCTTAACTATGGCTACACCTTC. The rearrangement links TRBV5-6 to TRBJ1-2; no reliable D call. Germline-derived CDR1 and CDR2 are SGHDT and YYEEEE. The CDR3 runs 14 residues. The V end was cut by 1 base, the J end by 1 base, with 8 bases between.

The V call is TRBV6-6, the J call TRBJ1-2, with a possible D match to TRBD1 (5 bases). The CDR3 consists of 13 residues. The V end was cut by 8 bases, the J end by 7 bases, with 17 bases between. Germline V CDR1 and CDR2: MNHNY, SVGAGI (reference sequence). The DNA for the CDR3 is TGTGCCAGCGGGTCCCTGGGGGGGAGTGGCTACACCTTC. It encodes CASGSLGGSGYTF.

This clone was observed a single time. The V gene is TRBV15, the J gene TRBJ2-7, with D possibly TRBD2 on 6 matching bases. Trimming shortened V by 1 base and J by 5 bases, and 18 bases separated the two germline ends. The germline CDR1 and CDR2 sequences are LNHNV and YYDKDF (reference sequence). The CDR3 runs 16 residues. The CDR3 nucleotides read TGTGCCACCAGCAGAGTCTCCGGGACTCTACCCCACGAGCAGTACTTC. It encodes CATSRVSGTLPHEQYF.